This TCR beta chain was documented in a study of T cell changes during pregnancy in multiple sclerosis. The CDR3 totals 13 residues. V lost 5 bases, J lost 6 bases, and 3 bases stayed unmatched. CDR1 and CDR2 (germline): SGHTA, FQGNSA. Produced via immunoSEQ multiplex PCR; TCRdb's table is partial and in-frame only. The table records tens of thousands of clones, about 90% of them present only once. Only one count was recorded for this clone. V is TRBV7-2 and J is TRBJ2-2; 7 bases fit TRBD2. This receptor was obtained from a female donor with multiple sclerosis, enrolled in a pregnancy study. This specimen was peripheral blood, taken in the first trimester of pregnancy. CDR3 DNA sequence: TGTGCCAGCAGCCCAGCGGGACCCGGGGAGCTGTTTTTT. Translation gives CASSPAGPGELFF.